This T cell receptor (beta chain) was sequenced for a study of blood T cells in healthy people across ages. With each sample, at least 5 micrograms of total RNA were extracted. With regard to this clonotype: Its antigen is as yet unknown.

Study findings and constraints: With donor CMV status unknown, expanded clonotype changes were possibly confounded.

Using a J-beta primer mix together with a sample-barcoded 5' primer, a second PCR was run for about 6 to 11 cycles. TCRdb itself ran the 5' RACE reads through MiXCR, one entry per CDR3 protein. The data show around 900,000 distinct CDR3 sequences, roughly 51% seen once. The TCR sequence derives from a woman aged 60 to 75 in good health. Sequencing used blood.

The CDR3 is CASSQKWAEETQYF. The CDR3 nucleotides are TGCGCCAGCAGCCAAAAATGGGCCGAAGAGACCCAGTACTTC. The chain carries TRBV4-3 and TRBJ2-5, with no clear D. CDR1 is LGHNA, CDR2 YSLEER, per germline. CDR3 length: 14 residues. V shed 2 bases and J shed 3 bases, with 10 bases lying between them.